These T cell receptor beta chains were read from a single sample in a study of blood T cells in healthy people across ages. MiXCR, run by TCRdb on the 5' RACE reads, gives a single entry per CDR3 protein. The table lists more than 650,000 distinct CDR3 sequences, about 55% of them singletons, with roughly 40% in the top ten. Sequencing was carried out using blood. Receptor source: a man older than 75 in good health. Each CDR3 is given with its conserved first and last residue. A D gene is named only where the DNA matches it firmly. Not every row has a clone size; where given, it reads once, few, many or a size class.

NA NA TRBJ2-1 TRBV20-1 CSARPATGSYNEQFF TGCAGTGCTAGACCGGCGACGGGCTCCTACAATGAGCAGTTCTTC
TRBD1 NA TRBJ2-4 TRBV29-1 CSVQGALNIQYF TGCAGCGTTCAGGGGGCGCTGAACATTCAGTACTTC
NA NA TRBJ2-4 TRBV27 CASSWDPTGEQYF TGTGCCAGCAGTTGGGACCCGACGGGAGAGCAGTACTTC
NA NA TRBJ2-1 TRBV24-1 CATSDAGHLDEQFF TGTGCCACCAGTGATGCCGGACACCTCGATGAGCAGTTCTTC
NA few TRBJ2-7 TRBV19 CASSISPFYEQYF TGTGCCAGTAGTATAAGCCCTTTCTACGAGCAGTACTTC
TRBD1 few TRBJ2-7 TRBV28 CASSGPTGRSYEQYF TGTGCCAGCAGTGGTCCGACAGGGAGATCCTACGAGCAGTACTTC
NA once TRBJ2-7 TRBV6-5 CASRDYPTYEQYF TGTGCCAGCAGGGACTATCCGACCTACGAGCAGTACTTC
NA NA TRBJ2-7 TRBV18 CASSLTGPPYEQYF TGTGCCAGCTCACTAACCGGGCCGCCCTACGAGCAGTACTTC
NA NA TRBJ2-3 TRBV28 CASSQGGGGTDTQYF TGTGCCAGCAGCCAGGGGGGGGGCGGCACAGATACGCAGTATTTT
TRBD2 few TRBJ2-1 TRBV29-1 CSVDGGDEQFF TGCAGCGTCGACGGGGGGGATGAGCAGTTCTTC
NA few TRBJ2-6 TRBV25-1 CASRSQGSNVLTF TGTGCCAGCAGATCCCAGGGGTCCAACGTCCTGACTTTC
TRBD2 few TRBJ2-7 TRBV12-3/TRBV12-4 CASSRPAGYDYEQYF TGTGCCAGCAGTCGTCCAGCGGGATACGACTACGAGCAGTACTTC
NA NA TRBJ1-2 TRBV6-5 CASSYSTGGNYGYTF TGTGCCAGCAGTTACTCGACAGGTGGCAACTATGGCTACACCTTC
NA once TRBJ1-2 TRBV11-2 CASSNTGRRGYTF TGTGCCAGCAGCAACACAGGGAGACGAGGCTACACCTTC
TRBD1 NA TRBJ1-2 TRBV12-3/TRBV12-4 CASSFADGGGPYGYTF TGTGCCAGCAGTTTCGCGGACGGAGGGGGCCCCTATGGCTACACCTTC
NA once TRBJ2-5 TRBV5-6 CASSLQETVRSVTQYF TGTGCCAGCAGCTTACAGGAGACGGTGCGGAGTGTGACCCAGTACTTC
TRBD1 NA TRBJ1-6 TRBV25-1 CASRDRVNSPLHF TGTGCCAGCAGAGACAGGGTTAATTCACCCCTCCACTTT
TRBD2 NA TRBJ2-4 TRBV15 CATRRRPGLTGGLSENIQYF TGTGCCACCAGAAGGCGCCCGGGACTAACGGGAGGGCTCTCGGAAAACATTCAGTACTTC
NA NA TRBJ2-4 TRBV11-2 CASSPRLAQAKNIQYF TGTGCCAGCAGCCCTCGCCTAGCCCAAGCCAAAAACATTCAGTACTTC
NA NA TRBJ2-7 TRBV6-5 CASRYSEVYEQYF TGTGCCAGCAGGTATTCTGAAGTCTACGAGCAGTACTTC
NA NA TRBJ2-3 TRBV7-8 CASSLGIIGGTDTQYF TGTGCCAGCAGCTTAGGTATAATTGGAGGCACAGATACGCAGTATTTT
TRBD1 NA TRBJ2-7 TRBV14 CASSHPDRVKPYEQYF TGTGCCAGCAGCCACCCGGACAGGGTCAAACCCTACGAGCAGTACTTC
NA NA TRBJ1-1 TRBV6-1 CASSMSDTEAFF TGTGCCAGCAGCATGAGCGACACTGAAGCTTTCTTT
NA NA TRBJ2-1 TRBV6-5 CASGIRAYNEQFF TGTGCCAGCGGGATCAGGGCCTACAATGAGCAGTTCTTC
NA NA TRBJ2-3 TRBV7-7 CVSSLEARFTDTQYF TGTGTTAGCAGCTTAGAGGCCCGTTTCACAGATACGCAGTATTTT